A selection of T cell receptor beta chains follows, all from one sample in a study of T-cell memory formation after mild COVID-19. TCRdb recomputed calls from the 5' RACE reads with MiXCR, one row per CDR3 protein. The repertoire holds roughly 240,000 distinct CDR3 sequences, with 15% to 20% as singletons. Sequenced sample: PBMCs or a T cell subset sorted from them (not recorded which). Source of these receptors: a man younger than 35 who had mild COVID-19 (a few samples of this study predate the infection). Cell type and time point are not known. Each CDR3 is given with its conserved first and last residue. The D gene is left open where the match is weak. Size values are once, few and many counts, or a class for expanded clones, and some rows have none.

NA,TRBJ1-3,TRBV7-9,NA,CASRAVLRAGNTIYF,TGTGCCAGCAGAGCCGTCCTAAGGGCTGGAAACACCATATATTTT
NA,TRBJ2-3,TRBV7-6,NA,CASSLAMTVTDTQYF,TGTGCCAGCAGCTTAGCGATGACAGTCACAGATACGCAGTATTTT
NA,TRBJ1-2,TRBV7-2,few,CASSPVGRDYGYTF,TGTGCCAGCAGCCCTGTCGGGAGAGACTATGGCTACACCTTC
TRBD2,TRBJ2-3,TRBV4-2,few,CASSQDRASGWTQYF,TGTGCCAGCAGCCAAGATCGAGCTAGCGGTTGGACGCAGTATTTT
NA,TRBJ1-4,TRBV15,NA,CATSRGGVEKLFF,TGTGCCACCAGCAGAGGCGGGGTTGAAAAACTGTTTTTT
NA,TRBJ1-4,TRBV5-1,few,CASSFGSNEKLFF,TGCGCCAGCAGCTTCGGAAGTAATGAAAAACTGTTTTTT
NA,TRBJ2-7,TRBV10-1,few,CASSEDPGDLYEQYF,TGCGCCAGCAGTGAGGACCCGGGAGACCTCTACGAGCAGTACTTC
TRBD1,TRBJ1-1,TRBV7-9,NA,CASSPTQTGANTEAFF,TGTGCCAGCAGCCCCACACAGACAGGGGCGAACACTGAAGCTTTCTTT
TRBD1,TRBJ2-7,TRBV6-5,NA,CASSYGGTGYDEQYF,TGTGCCAGCAGTTATGGAGGGACAGGGTACGACGAGCAGTACTTC
NA,TRBJ2-3,TRBV20-1,NA,CSARERTTDTQYF,TGCAGTGCTCGGGAGCGGACCACAGATACGCAGTATTTT
NA,TRBJ2-5,TRBV24-1,NA,CATSGSPGFGETQYF,TGTGCCACCAGTGGATCCCCGGGGTTCGGTGAGACCCAGTACTTC
NA,TRBJ2-3,TRBV4-2,few,CASSQLGGMTDTQYF,TGTGCCAGCAGCCAGTTGGGGGGAATGACAGATACGCAGTATTTT
TRBD1,TRBJ2-7,TRBV18,NA,CASSGTGSYEQYF,TGTGCCAGCTCCGGGACAGGGTCCTACGAGCAGTACTTC
NA,TRBJ1-4,TRBV7-9,NA,CASRHPGPRNEKLFF,TGTGCCAGCAGACATCCAGGCCCCCGGAATGAAAAACTGTTTTTT
NA,TRBJ1-1,TRBV9,few,CASSVAPAAEAFF,TGTGCCAGCAGCGTAGCCCCCGCCGCTGAAGCTTTCTTT
NA,TRBJ1-1,TRBV3-1,NA,CASTTQGNTEAFF,TGTGCCAGCACCACTCAGGGGAACACTGAAGCTTTCTTT
NA,TRBJ1-1,TRBV6-5,few,CASSYGHSGDPEAFF,TGTGCCAGCAGTTACGGGCACAGTGGCGACCCTGAAGCTTTCTTT
NA,TRBJ2-6,TRBV11-2,NA,CASSLMVGGANVLTF,TGTGCCAGCAGCTTAATGGTTGGGGGGGCCAACGTCCTGACTTTC
NA,TRBJ1-1,TRBV3-1,NA,CASSHSDRLAFF,TGTGCCAGCAGCCACTCTGACAGACTAGCTTTCTTT
NA,TRBJ1-2,TRBV7-2,NA,CASSPQEDYGYTF,TGTGCCAGCAGCCCACAGGAAGACTATGGCTACACCTTC
TRBD1,TRBJ2-3,TRBV4-3,few,CASSQEPDRGADTQYF,TGCGCCAGCAGCCAGGAACCGGACAGGGGAGCAGATACGCAGTATTTT
TRBD2,TRBJ2-1,TRBV7-9,NA,CASSSVAAGLDNEQFF,TGTGCCAGCAGCTCAGTTGCAGCGGGACTCGACAATGAGCAGTTCTTC
NA,TRBJ2-3,TRBV4-1,NA,CASSQVGAGAPTDTQYF,TGCGCCAGCAGCCAAGTTGGGGCAGGGGCCCCCACAGATACGCAGTATTTT
NA,TRBJ2-1,TRBV2,NA,CASSPGPGLTNEQFF,TGTGCCAGCAGTCCCGGACCCGGACTTACCAATGAGCAGTTCTTC
NA,TRBJ2-5,TRBV7-9,NA,CASSLGQDLEETQYF,TGTGCCAGCAGCTTAGGACAGGACCTTGAAGAGACCCAGTACTTC
NA,TRBJ2-7,TRBV10-3,NA,CAISETGRGYEQYF,TGTGCCATCAGTGAGACAGGCCGAGGATACGAGCAGTACTTC
NA,TRBJ2-5,TRBV19,many,CASSIISKETQYF,TGTGCCAGTAGTATTATCTCTAAAGAGACCCAGTACTTC
NA,TRBJ2-3,TRBV7-9,NA,CASSSQTGTDTQYF,TGTGCCAGCAGCTCCCAGACAGGCACAGATACGCAGTATTTT
NA,TRBJ2-5,TRBV20-1,NA,CSARVGGSWEETQYF,TGCAGTGCTAGAGTTGGGGGGAGCTGGGAAGAGACCCAGTACTTC
TRBD1,TRBJ1-1,TRBV5-1,NA,CASSGQGSGTEAFF,TGCGCCAGCAGCGGACAGGGTTCGGGCACTGAAGCTTTCTTT
TRBD1,TRBJ1-1,TRBV5-1,many,CASSQGQANTEAFF,TGCGCCAGCAGCCAGGGACAGGCGAACACTGAAGCTTTCTTT
TRBD2,TRBJ2-1,TRBV6-6,many,CATSGLVFHNEQFF,TGTGCCACCTCGGGACTAGTTTTCCACAATGAGCAGTTCTTC
NA,TRBJ1-2,TRBV6-6,NA,CASSDGPANYGYTF,TGTGCCAGCAGCGACGGTCCAGCTAACTATGGCTACACCTTC
NA,TRBJ2-2,TRBV7-2,many,CASRLEGTLTGELFF,TGTGCCAGCAGACTAGAGGGGACTCTCACCGGGGAGCTGTTTTTT
NA,TRBJ2-2,TRBV7-3,NA,CASSLYGTTNTGELFF,TGTGCCAGCAGCTTATACGGGACCACGAACACCGGGGAGCTGTTTTTT
NA,TRBJ2-3,TRBV20-1,few,CSAPHENTDTQYF,TGCAGTGCTCCCCACGAAAACACAGATACGCAGTATTTT
NA,TRBJ2-1,TRBV9,few,CASSVGDFLHNEQFF,TGTGCCAGCAGCGTAGGGGATTTCCTCCACAATGAGCAGTTCTTC
NA,TRBJ1-2,TRBV7-9,NA,CASSLGNGDNYGYTF,TGTGCCAGCAGCTTAGGGAACGGAGATAACTATGGCTACACCTTC
NA,TRBJ1-5,TRBV7-2,few,CASSSRDNQPQHF,TGTGCCAGCAGCTCGAGGGACAATCAGCCCCAGCATTTT
NA,TRBJ1-5,TRBV6-6,NA,CASRSGDQPQHF,TGTGCCAGCAGGTCAGGGGATCAGCCCCAGCATTTT
TRBD2,TRBJ2-3,TRBV7-6,few,CASSRGLAGTRKDTQYF,TGTGCCAGCAGCCGGGGACTAGCGGGAACCCGGAAGGATACGCAGTATTTT
TRBD2,TRBJ2-1,TRBV7-9,NA,CASSSTSVNEQFF,TGTGCCAGCAGCTCGACTAGCGTCAATGAGCAGTTCTTC
NA,TRBJ1-1,TRBV7-9,NA,CASSLAIGGEGITEAFF,TGTGCCAGCAGCTTAGCTATCGGGGGCGAAGGGATCACTGAAGCTTTCTTT
NA,TRBJ1-5,TRBV7-9,NA,CASSFNGNQPQHF,TGTGCCAGCAGCTTTAACGGGAATCAGCCCCAGCATTTT
TRBD1,TRBJ1-2,TRBV4-3,NA,CASSQGTGVLYDGYTF,TGCGCCAGCAGCCAAGGGACAGGGGTTCTTTATGATGGCTACACCTTC
NA,TRBJ1-1,TRBV5-1,few,CASSRASNTEAFF,TGCGCCAGCAGCCGGGCCTCGAACACTGAAGCTTTCTTT
TRBD2,TRBJ2-3,TRBV6-5,many,CASSYSGGSADTQYF,TGTGCCAGCAGTTACTCGGGAGGGAGTGCAGATACGCAGTATTTT
TRBD1,TRBJ2-3,TRBV6-6,few,CASSKQGATDTQYF,TGTGCCAGCAGTAAACAGGGGGCCACAGATACGCAGTATTTT
NA,TRBJ1-4,TRBV18,NA,CASSRGTYRDEKLFF,TGTGCCAGCTCACGGGGGACCTATCGGGATGAAAAACTGTTTTTT
NA,TRBJ2-5,TRBV7-2,NA,CASSLVPQGSRETQYF,TGTGCCAGCAGCTTAGTCCCGCAGGGTTCTAGAGAGACCCAGTACTTC
TRBD2,TRBJ2-1,TRBV5-5,few,CASSTKTTSGVANEQFF,TGTGCCAGCAGCACCAAAACGACTAGCGGGGTAGCCAATGAGCAGTTCTTC
TRBD2,TRBJ2-3,TRBV13,few,CASSLGTSGASKDTQYF,TGTGCCAGCAGCTTAGGTACTAGCGGGGCGAGTAAAGATACGCAGTATTTT
TRBD2,TRBJ2-1,TRBV9,few,CASSREGEGYNEQFF,TGTGCCAGCAGCAGGGAGGGAGAGGGCTACAATGAGCAGTTCTTC
TRBD1,TRBJ2-7,TRBV27,NA,CASTTTGWDEQYF,TGTGCCAGCACCACGACAGGGTGGGACGAGCAGTACTTC
TRBD1,TRBJ2-7,TRBV6-5,NA,CASSLSPGQILEQYF,TGTGCCAGCAGTCTGTCGCCGGGACAGATATTGGAGCAGTACTTC